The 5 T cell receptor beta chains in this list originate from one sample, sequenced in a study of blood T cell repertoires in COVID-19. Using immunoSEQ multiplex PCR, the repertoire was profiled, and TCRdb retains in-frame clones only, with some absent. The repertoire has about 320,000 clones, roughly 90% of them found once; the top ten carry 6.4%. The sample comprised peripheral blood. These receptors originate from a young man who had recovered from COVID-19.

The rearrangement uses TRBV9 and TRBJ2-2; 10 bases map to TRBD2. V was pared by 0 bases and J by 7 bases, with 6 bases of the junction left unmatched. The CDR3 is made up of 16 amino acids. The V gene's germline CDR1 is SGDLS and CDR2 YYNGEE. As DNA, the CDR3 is TGTGCCAGCAGCGTAGCTAGCGGGAGTGGCATCGGGGAGCTGTTTTTT. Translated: CASSVASGSGIGELFF.

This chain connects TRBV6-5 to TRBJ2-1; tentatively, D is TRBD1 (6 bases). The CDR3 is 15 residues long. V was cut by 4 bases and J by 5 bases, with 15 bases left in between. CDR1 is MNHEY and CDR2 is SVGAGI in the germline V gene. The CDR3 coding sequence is TGTGCCAGCAGTTCCAACACAGGGTTGGACAATGAGCAGTTCTTC. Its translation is CASSSNTGLDNEQFF.

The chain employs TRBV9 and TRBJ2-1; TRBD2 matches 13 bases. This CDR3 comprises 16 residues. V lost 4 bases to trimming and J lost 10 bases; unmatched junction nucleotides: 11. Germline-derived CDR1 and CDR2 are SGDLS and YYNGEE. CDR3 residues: CASSPGLAGELWEQFF. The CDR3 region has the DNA TGTGCCAGCAGCCCTGGACTAGCGGGAGAGCTGTGGGAGCAGTTCTTC.

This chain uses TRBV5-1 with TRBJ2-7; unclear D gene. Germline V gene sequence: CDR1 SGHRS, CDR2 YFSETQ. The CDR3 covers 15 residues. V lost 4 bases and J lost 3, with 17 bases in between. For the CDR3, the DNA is TGCGCCAGCAGCCATTCGCCCGAAACCTACTACGAGCAGTACTTC. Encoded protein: CASSHSPETYYEQYF.

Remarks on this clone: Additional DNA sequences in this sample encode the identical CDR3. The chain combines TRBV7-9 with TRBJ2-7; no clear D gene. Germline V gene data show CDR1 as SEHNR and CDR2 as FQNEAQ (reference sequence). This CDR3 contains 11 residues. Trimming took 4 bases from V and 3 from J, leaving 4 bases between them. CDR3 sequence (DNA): TGTGCCAGCAGCTCAAACTACGAGCAGTACTTC. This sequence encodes CASSSNYEQYF.